A single sample gave rise to the 17 T cell receptor beta chains below, sequenced in a study of human T cells and chemical hapten exposure. Each CDR3 protein is one row after TCRdb ran MiXCR on the RACE reads. Of some 84,000 distinct CDR3 sequences listed, about 8% are singletons. Time point defined: pre-sensitization, week 0. Treatment noted: therapeutic diphenylcyclopropenone sensitization with weekly scalp DPC. This specimen was whole blood, taken in connection with sensitization to the hapten diphenylcyclopropenone (DPC). These receptors came from a man in his forties with alopecia areata. Some clones in this sample may be carry-over from other donors' samples.

This clonotype was detected ten times or more. This chain links TRBV20-1 with TRBJ2-5, with TRBD1 matching 7 bases. The CDR3 is made up of 14 amino acids. Germline lookup yields CDR1 DFQATT and CDR2 SNEGSKA (reference sequence). The ends lost 5 bases at V and 1 base at J; junction bases unmatched: 7. The CDR3 loop reads CSACPGQTQETQYF. The DNA for the CDR3 is TGCAGTGCTTGCCCGGGACAGACCCAAGAGACCCAGTACTTC.

This clonotype turned up a few times. The chain combines TRBV7-9 with TRBJ2-7, with 11 bases aligning to TRBD2. Unmatched junction bases numbered 2, after V lost 3 bases and J lost 4 bases. The CDR3 totals 14 residues. Germline lookup yields CDR1 SEHNR and CDR2 FQNEAQ (reference sequence). CDR3 amino acids: CASSLPSGRYEQYV. DNA of the CDR3: TGTGCCAGCAGCTTGCCTAGCGGGAGGTACGAGCAGTACGTC.

This clonotype was detected only a few times. The gene calls are TRBV11-3 and TRBJ2-1; D is unresolved. The length of the CDR3 is 13 residues. Deletions cut 5 bases from V and 7 bases from J, with 12 bases between. Germline CDR1 SGHNT, CDR2 YENEEA. CDR3 protein: CASSPGGRNEQFF. The CDR3 region has the DNA TGTGCCAGCAGCCCCGGTGGTAGGAATGAGCAGTTCTTC.

In its sample, this clonotype was seen a few times. This chain links TRBV20-1 with TRBJ2-3, with TRBD2 as a possible D gene (6 bases). The CDR3 length is 16 residues. V lost 1 base to trimming and J lost 3 bases, with 17 bases between them. Germline V CDR1 and CDR2: DFQATT, SNEGSKA (reference sequence). As DNA, the CDR3 is TGCAGTGCTAGAGCCCTCTCGGCGGGAAAGACAGATACGCAGTATTTT. Its protein is CSARALSAGKTDTQYF.

This clonotype came up a few times. V usage is TRBV24-1 and J usage is TRBJ2-1, with 9 nucleotides matching TRBD2. The CDR3 is 14 amino acids. Germline values: CDR1 KGHDR, CDR2 SFDVKD. The V segment lost 8 bases and the J segment 5 bases; nucleotides outside the gene matches: 6. CDR3 sequence reads: CATIAAGGNNEQFF. CDR3 bases: TGTGCCACCATAGCAGCGGGAGGAAACAATGAGCAGTTCTTC.

This clonotype appeared a few times. The genes are TRBV14 and TRBJ2-1, with 8 nucleotides matching TRBD2. V was pared by 10 bases and J by 6 bases, with 8 bases of the junction left unmatched. There are 13 residues in the CDR3. CDR1 and CDR2 (germline): SGHDN, FVKESK. CDR3 in DNA: TGTGCCACCATGGCGGCGGGAGGCAATGAGCAGTTCTTC. This translates into CATMAAGGNEQFF.

In this sample, this clonotype turned up a few times. This chain uses TRBV6-2 or TRBV6-3 with TRBJ2-1; 7 bases map to TRBD2. Germline CDR1 and CDR2: MNHEY and SVGEGT. V shed 2 bases and J 8 bases; nucleotides not matched to a gene: 9. The CDR3 has 15 amino acids. CDR3 loop: CASSYDAGRGDEQFF. CDR3 in DNA: TGTGCCAGCAGTTACGACGCGGGCCGGGGGGATGAGCAGTTCTTC.

The V call is TRBV10-3, the J call TRBJ2-2, with D possibly TRBD2 on 6 matching bases. The V end was cut by 6 bases, the J end by 6 bases, with 11 bases between. The CDR3 totals 13 residues. Germline CDR1 reads ENHRY; CDR2 reads SYGVKD. The CDR3 sequence is CAISGGPPGELFF. CDR3 DNA sequence: TGTGCCATCAGCGGGGGACCCCCCGGGGAGCTGTTTTTT.

This clonotype appeared many times. The J gene is TRBJ2-3, the V gene TRBV3-1; 9 bases are a match to TRBD2. CDR1 and CDR2 from the germline V gene are LGHDT and YNNKEL (reference sequence). This CDR3 has 16 residues. With 3 bases clipped from V and 1 base from J, the junction kept 5 bases outside the gene matches. CDR3 nucleotide sequence: TGTGCCAGCAGCCAGGGAAGCGGGAGGCGCACAGATACGCAGTATTTT. Translating gives CASSQGSGRRTDTQYF.

There are many counts of this clonotype. The chain carries TRBV7-2 and TRBJ1-4; 7 nucleotides align to TRBD1. V shed 2 bases, J shed 7 bases, and the junction held 4 bases outside the gene matches. Germline V gives CDR1 SGHTA, CDR2 FQGNSA. The CDR3 sequence is 14 residues long. DNA for the CDR3: TGTGCCAGCAGCTTATTACAGGGGAGTGAAAAACTGTTTTTT. Translation: CASSLLQGSEKLFF.

This clonotype was seen more than once but under ten times. This chain uses TRBV20-1 with TRBJ1-1; D is undetermined. V was shortened by 3 bases and J by 3 bases, with 8 bases between the two germline ends. Looked up from germline, CDR1 is DFQATT and CDR2 is SNEGSKA (reference sequence). CDR3 length equals 12 residues. The CDR3: CSARGKYTEAFF. The CDR3 coding sequence is TGCAGTGCTAGGGGGAAGTACACTGAAGCTTTCTTT.

There are a few counts of this clonotype. V gene TRBV28 combines with J gene TRBJ2-3; D is possibly TRBD1 (5 bases). CDR1 and CDR2 from the germline V gene are MDHEN and SYDVKM. With 5 bases removed from V and 5 bases from J, the gap between germline ends came to 11 bases. The CDR3 has 13 amino acids. The CDR3 reads CASSLPQVDTQYF. The CDR3 DNA follows: TGTGCCAGCAGTCTCCCACAGGTAGATACGCAGTATTTT.

This chain connects TRBV7-2 to TRBJ2-7; D is undetermined. The CDR3 consists of 14 residues. CDR1 is SGHTA and CDR2 is FQGNSA in the germline V gene. V shed 5 bases and J shed 2 bases, with 13 bases lying between them. CDR3 residues: CASSPGYFPYEQYF. As DNA, the CDR3 is TGTGCCAGCAGCCCAGGATATTTTCCCTACGAGCAGTACTTC.

This clonotype was detected ten times or more. The chain couples TRBV20-1 to TRBJ1-4, with 7 bases aligning to TRBD1. The CDR3 runs to 14 residues. Germline CDR1 is DFQATT and CDR2 is SNEGSKA (reference sequence). Unmatched junction bases numbered 3, after V lost 1 base and J lost 4 bases. CDR3 nucleotide sequence: TGCAGTGCTAGAGGACAGGGAATTAATGAAAAACTGTTTTTT. This codes for CSARGQGINEKLFF.

The V and J genes are TRBV10-3 and TRBJ2-7; D not certain. CDR3 length: 13 amino acids. Trimming cost V 10 bases and J 0 bases, with 13 bases left between them. CDR1 and CDR2 (germline): ENHRY, SYGVKD. DNA of the CDR3: TGTGCCACCCGGCGTGCCCTCTCCTACGAGCAGTACGTC. Its translation is CATRRALSYEQYV.

There are a few counts of this clonotype. This chain links TRBV10-3 with TRBJ2-3; 7 nucleotides align to TRBD2. Looked up from germline, CDR1 is ENHRY and CDR2 is SYGVKD. This CDR3 is built from 15 residues. The V and J ends lost 5 bases and 0 bases, in that order; junction bases with no gene match: 5. The CDR3 reads CAISKAGSSTDTQYF. The CDR3 region has the DNA TGTGCCATCAGTAAAGCGGGGTCTAGCACAGATACGCAGTATTTT.

This clonotype was found a few times. The chain combines TRBV9 with TRBJ1-3; maybe TRBD1 (5 bases). V was clipped by 2 bases and J by 4 bases, with 10 bases between them. CDR1 is SGDLS and CDR2 is YYNGEE in the germline V gene. The CDR3 is 14 amino acids. This CDR3 reads CASSVDMGGNTIYF. CDR3 nucleotide sequence: TGTGCCAGCAGCGTGGACATGGGAGGAAACACCATATATTTT.